These 16 T cell receptor beta chains were sequenced from one sample in a study of blood T cells in healthy people across ages. It was with a sample-barcoded 5' primer and a J-beta primer mix that a second PCR of roughly 6 to 12 cycles was run. TCRdb re-called the 5' RACE reads with MiXCR, one entry per CDR3 protein. The table records 550,000 to 800,000 distinct CDR3 sequences, under 25% of them present only once. Source material: blood. These receptors all stem from a man between 65 and 85 years old in good health.

This clonotype was observed at least ten times. This chain joins TRBV5-6 and TRBJ2-2; the D is unclear. Germline V CDR1 and CDR2: SGHDT, YYEEEE. The CDR3 is 13 residues long. V was shortened by 5 bases and J by 5 bases, with 10 bases between the two germline ends. The CDR3 protein is CASSLGRTGELFF. In DNA form, the CDR3 reads TGTGCCAGCAGTTTAGGGCGGACCGGGGAGCTGTTTTTT.

V is TRBV20-1 and J is TRBJ2-7; TRBD2 matches 12 bases. Germline CDR1 and CDR2: DFQATT and SNEGSKA (reference sequence). V gave up 5 bases and J gave up 2 bases; unmatched junction bases: 13. The CDR3 is 17 residues long. CDR3 sequence (DNA): TGCAGTGCTCACGACCCGGGACTAGCGGGCTCCACCTACGAGCAGTACTTC. Protein: CSAHDPGLAGSTYEQYF.

This clonotype was counted only a few times. The chain is built from TRBV7-9 and TRBJ2-3; D remains unclear. The germline CDR1 and CDR2 sequences are SEHNR and FQNEAQ (reference sequence). This CDR3 is 15 amino acids long. V was pared by 4 bases and J by 3 bases, with 14 bases between. The CDR3 DNA sequence: TGTGCCAGCAGCTCCCGGTTGGACGATACAGATACGCAGTATTTT. This translates into CASSSRLDDTDTQYF.

The sample holds a few counts of this clonotype. The CDR3 is CASSPSWTGGQETQYF. In DNA, the CDR3 is TGTGCCAGCAGTCCATCCTGGACAGGGGGGCAAGAGACCCAGTACTTC. The gene calls are TRBV2 and TRBJ2-5, with TRBD1 matching 10 bases. The CDR3 has 16 amino acids. Trimming at V came to 5 bases and at J to 2 bases, leaving 8 bases not matched to a gene. CDR1 and CDR2 (germline): SNHLY, FYNNEI.

The chain recombines TRBV20-1 with TRBJ2-1; 8 nucleotides line up with TRBD2. Trimming at V came to 4 bases and at J to 5 bases, leaving 7 bases not matched to a gene. CDR3 size: 14 residues. Germline CDR1 DFQATT, CDR2 SNEGSKA (reference sequence). The CDR3 loop reads CSATGSGVDNEQFF. As DNA, the CDR3 is TGCAGTGCTACTGGTAGCGGGGTTGACAATGAGCAGTTCTTC.

This clonotype has ten or more counts. The chain is built from TRBV20-1 and TRBJ2-1, with 13 positions matching TRBD2. J was trimmed by 2 bases and V by 5 bases; bases with no gene match: 3. The CDR3 has 15 amino acids. Looked up from germline, CDR1 is DFQATT and CDR2 is SNEGSKA (reference sequence). CDR3 DNA sequence: TGCAGTGCTGGACTAGCGGGAGCACCCTACAATGAGCAGTTCTTC. This translates into CSAGLAGAPYNEQFF.

This clonotype was found a few times. The chain combines TRBV12-3 or TRBV12-4 with TRBJ2-6, with D perhaps matching TRBD2 (6 bases). This CDR3 region has 19 residues. V lost 3 bases to trimming and J lost 0 bases, with 18 bases between them. The CDR3 region is CASSLYPPISGSGANVLTF. CDR3 nucleotide sequence: TGTGCCAGCAGTTTGTACCCCCCGATTAGCGGCTCTGGGGCCAACGTCCTGACTTTC.

This clonotype has a handful of counts. The rearrangement links TRBV12-3 or TRBV12-4 to TRBJ2-5; 9 positions agree with TRBD1. The CDR3 consists of 14 residues. V dropped 5 bases and J dropped 2; count of bases not matched to a gene: 3. The CDR3 loop is CASSRQGVQETQYF. The CDR3 bases are TGTGCCAGCAGTCGACAGGGGGTTCAAGAGACCCAGTACTTC.

The chain joins TRBV20-1 to TRBJ2-2; TRBD2 aligns across 9 bases. J gave up 4 bases and V 6 bases, and 6 bases lay outside the gene matches. The CDR3 covers 14 residues. Germline-derived CDR1 and CDR2 are DFQATT and SNEGSKA (reference sequence). The CDR3 nucleotides are TGCAGTGCGCGCGGGAGGGCCGGCACCGGGGAGCTGTTTTTT. As protein: CSARGRAGTGELFF.

V and J are TRBV3-1 and TRBJ1-2; unclear D gene. The CDR3 length is 15 residues. Germline V gene sequence: CDR1 LGHDT, CDR2 YNNKEL (reference sequence). The V gene lost 2 bases and the J gene lost 8 bases, with 18 bases spanning the gap. The CDR3 DNA follows: TGTGCCAGCAGCCAAAAGGTCAAGGGTTTAGGCGGCTACACCTTC. This gives the protein CASSQKVKGLGGYTF.

This clonotype appeared a few times. This chain joins TRBV20-1 and TRBJ2-3; D gene unclear. The germline gives CDR1 DFQATT, CDR2 SNEGSKA (reference sequence). Deletions cut 0 bases from V and 2 bases from J, with 9 bases between. The CDR3 totals 14 residues. The chain's CDR3 is CSARDNTYTDTQYF. The CDR3 region has the DNA TGCAGTGCTAGAGATAATACCTACACAGATACGCAGTATTTT.

The chain carries TRBV7-2 and TRBJ1-5; 7 bases agree with TRBD1. The V segment lost 5 bases and the J segment 6 bases; nucleotides outside the gene matches: 10. Germline loops: CDR1 SGHTA, CDR2 FQGNSA. The CDR3 totals 15 residues. The CDR3: CASSTLQGKVQPQHF. For the CDR3, the DNA is TGTGCCAGCAGCACACTACAGGGGAAGGTTCAGCCCCAGCATTTT.

This clonotype was counted many times. V gene TRBV14 combines with J gene TRBJ2-1; possible D gene TRBD2, 6 bases. V gave up 3 bases and J gave up 3 bases, with 18 bases separating them. Germline values: CDR1 SGHDN, CDR2 FVKESK. The CDR3 runs 17 residues. In DNA form, the CDR3 reads TGTGCCAGCAGCCACCTTTACGGGGGAGCCAGCTACAATGAGCAGTTCTTC. It specifies CASSHLYGGASYNEQFF.

The chain joins TRBV5-1 to TRBJ2-5, with TRBD1 matching over 8 bases. V dropped 3 bases and J dropped 6; count of bases not matched to a gene: 10. This CDR3 contains 15 residues. Germline assignment: CDR1 SGHRS and CDR2 YFSETQ. The CDR3 region is CASSSLPDRAKTQYF. CDR3 coding DNA: TGCGCCAGCAGCTCACTGCCGGACAGGGCGAAGACCCAGTACTTC. Complete variable domain (other parts from reference TRBV5-1 and TRBJ2-5): KAGVTQTPRYLIKTRGQQVTLSCSPISGHRSVSWYQQTPGQGLQFLFEYFSETQRNKGNFPGRFSGRQFSNSRSEMNVSTLELGDSALYLCASSSLPDRAKTQYFGPGTRLLVL.

V is TRBV12-3 or TRBV12-4 and J is TRBJ2-1; 9 nucleotides line up with TRBD2. The CDR3 loop spans 15 amino acids. Trimming at V came to 3 bases and at J to 5 bases, leaving 5 bases not matched to a gene. CDR3 coding DNA: TGTGCCAGCAGTTTCCTAGCGGGGCCAGACAATGAGCAGTTCTTC. Protein: CASSFLAGPDNEQFF.

This clonotype appeared a few times. This chain uses TRBV6-2 or TRBV6-3 with TRBJ2-3; 9 bases are a match to TRBD2. V was pared by 2 bases and J by 5 bases, with 8 bases of the junction left unmatched. The CDR3 runs 16 residues. In germline, CDR1 is MNHEY, CDR2 SVGEGT. For the CDR3, the DNA is TGTGCCAGCAGTTACAGAGGACTAGCGCAAAGAGATACGCAGTATTTT. Translating it yields CASSYRGLAQRDTQYF.